Each of the 17 T cell receptor beta chains below was sequenced from the same sample in a study of T cells in lung cancer brain metastases. Assay: immunoSEQ multiplex PCR; the TCRdb copy retains only in-frame clones and omits some. The table includes over 600 clones, 90% detected once. Sequenced sample: tumor tissue from the primary lung tumor. The receptors were sampled from a woman aged 70 to 79 with non-small cell lung cancer.

The chain links TRBV18 to TRBJ1-2; D not certain. Trimming pared 2 bases from V and 2 bases from J, leaving 3 bases between. Germline V CDR1 and CDR2: KGHSH, LQKENI. The CDR3 length is 12 residues. The CDR3 DNA reads TGTGCCAGCTCACCAGGGAACTATGGCTACACCTTC. It translates to CASSPGNYGYTF.

As DNA, the CDR3 is TGTGCCAGCAGCTTAGGCGGCAGCTCAGCCGGGGAGCTGTTTTTT. Translated: CASSLGGSSAGELFF. The genes are TRBV7-2 and TRBJ2-2; the D is unclear. The V and J ends lost 1 base and 6 bases respectively, with 12 bases between them. CDR3 size: 15 residues. Germline CDR1 SGHTA, CDR2 FQGNSA.

This chain connects TRBV5-1 to TRBJ1-3, with TRBD1 identical over 7 bases. The V gene end was trimmed by 6 bases and the J gene end by 0 bases; junction bases not matched to a gene: 3. CDR1 and CDR2 from the germline V gene are SGHRS and YFSETQ. The CDR3 consists of 14 residues. The CDR3 is CASTSGGSGNTIYF. As DNA, the CDR3 is TGCGCCAGCACCTCAGGGGGCTCTGGAAACACCATATATTTT.

The chain has TRBV5-6 and TRBJ1-5; 8 bases agree with TRBD1. The trim removed 2 bases at V and 7 bases at J, leaving 2 bases unmatched. The CDR3 length is 13 residues. Per germline, CDR1 SGHDT and CDR2 YYEEEE. The CDR3 nucleotides are TGTGCCAGCAGCTTAGACAGGGGCCAGCCCCAGCATTTT. Amino acid sequence: CASSLDRGQPQHF.

V and J are TRBV18 and TRBJ2-1; tentative D call: TRBD2 (5 bases). V was cut by 5 bases and J by 0 bases, with 11 bases left in between. Germline V gene data show CDR1 as KGHSH and CDR2 as LQKENI. The CDR3 is 15 residues long. The CDR3 spells CASSGAGYSYNEQFF. CDR3 DNA: TGTGCCAGCTCAGGCGCGGGTTACTCCTACAATGAGCAGTTCTTC.

This chain links TRBV10-3 with TRBJ1-1; the D is unclear. The germline CDR1 and CDR2 sequences are ENHRY and SYGVKD. The CDR3 has 14 residues. The V end was cut by 5 bases, the J end by 6 bases, with 16 bases between. CDR3 coding DNA: TGTGCCATCAGTCTGGACGCAATGAAGGCTGAAGCTTTCTTT. Translation gives CAISLDAMKAEAFF.

The rearrangement uses TRBV11-3 and TRBJ2-1; 8 bases are shared with TRBD1. Germline V gene data show CDR1 as SGHNT and CDR2 as YENEEA. The J segment lost 4 bases and the V segment lost 1 base, leaving 6 bases of the junction unmatched. There are 16 residues in the CDR3. The CDR3 coding sequence is TGTGCCAGCAGCTTAGGATTAACAGGGGGTTACAATGAGCAGTTCTTC. Encoded protein: CASSLGLTGGYNEQFF.

This clone was observed a single time. The rearrangement joins TRBV6-5 to TRBJ2-7; 9 bases fit TRBD1. The germline CDR1 and CDR2 sequences are MNHEY and SVGAGI. J lost 6 bases, V lost 6 bases, and 12 bases had no gene match. This CDR3 region has 15 residues. This CDR3 is CASRYSGTGNGEQYF. CDR3 in DNA: TGTGCCAGCAGATATTCCGGGACAGGGAACGGCGAGCAGTACTTC.

The rearrangement links TRBV27 to TRBJ1-2; 8 nucleotides align to TRBD1. CDR1 is MNHEY and CDR2 is SMNVEV in the germline V gene (reference sequence). The trim removed 5 bases at V and 6 bases at J, leaving 11 bases unmatched. This CDR3 is built from 15 residues. The chain's CDR3 is CASSALQGVDDGYTF. The CDR3 region has the DNA TGTGCCAGCAGTGCGTTACAGGGGGTTGATGATGGCTACACCTTC.

This clone showed up just a few times. The V gene is TRBV6-6, the J gene TRBJ1-2, with D possibly TRBD1 on 5 matching bases. This CDR3 has 13 residues. Trimming pared 6 bases from V and 8 bases from J, leaving 16 bases between. Germline CDR1 reads MNHNY; CDR2 reads SVGAGI (reference sequence). CDR3 coding DNA: TGTGCCAGCAGAAAGGACCTAACAGGAGGCTACACCTTC. Protein: CASRKDLTGGYTF.

This chain links TRBV5-1 with TRBJ1-1; no firm D call. The CDR3 is 13 amino acids. In germline, CDR1 is SGHRS, CDR2 YFSETQ. Trimming left V 0 bases short and J 1 base short, with 4 bases between. DNA for the CDR3: TGCGCCAGCAGCTTGGGGAGGAACACTGAAGCTTTCTTT. It specifies CASSLGRNTEAFF.

In this sample, this clone turned up once. The chain joins TRBV21-1 to TRBJ2-7. TRBV21-1 counts as a pseudogene. This CDR3 spans 18 amino acids. The CDR3 spells CASSKPVRGAGLGSEQYF. CDR3 sequence (DNA): TGTGCCAGCAGCAAACCGGTGAGGGGGGCGGGCCTTGGATCCGAGCAGTACTTC.

The gene calls are TRBV7-9 and TRBJ1-2; no clear D gene. This CDR3 is 15 amino acids long. The V and J ends lost 6 bases and 3 bases respectively, with 17 bases between them. Germline lookup yields CDR1 SEHNR and CDR2 FQNEAQ (reference sequence). Here the CDR3 reads CASRPPELGYYGYTF. The CDR3 bases are TGTGCCAGCAGGCCCCCTGAGTTAGGATACTATGGCTACACCTTC.

This clone appeared once. The genes are TRBV6-1 and TRBJ2-1; perhaps TRBD1 as D (6 bases). CDR3 size: 16 residues. V lost 3 bases to trimming and J lost 10 bases, with 22 bases between them. Germline V gives CDR1 MNHNS, CDR2 SASEGT. CDR3 loop: CASSDVWGTQPLEQFF. The CDR3 DNA reads as TGTGCCAGCAGTGATGTTTGGGGGACACAACCTTTGGAGCAGTTCTTC.

The DNA for the CDR3 is TGCAGCGTTGGGGCGGAGGGGGTGGTTAATGAGCAGTTCTTC. It codes for CSVGAEGVVNEQFF. The chain recombines TRBV29-1 with TRBJ2-1; D might be TRBD1 or TRBD2, each matching 6 bases. The V end was cut by 4 bases, the J end by 7 bases, with 17 bases between. Germline CDR1 SQVTM, CDR2 ANQGSEA. The CDR3 spans 14 residues.

The chain recombines TRBV4-3 with TRBJ1-4, with D perhaps TRBD1 (6 bases). The V end was cut by 4 bases, the J end by 5 bases, with 20 bases between. This CDR3 spans 17 amino acids. The germline V gene encodes CDR1 LGHNA and CDR2 YSLEER. The chain's CDR3 is CASSPLGGGGINEKLFF. The CDR3 DNA is TGCGCCAGCAGCCCCCTAGGGGGGGGAGGGATCAATGAAAAACTGTTTTTT.

V usage is TRBV9 and J usage is TRBJ2-2; 10 bases match TRBD2. V dropped 4 bases and J dropped 0; count of bases not matched to a gene: 9. The CDR3 has 18 residues. Germline loops: CDR1 SGDLS, CDR2 YYNGEE. CDR3 nucleotide sequence: TGTGCCAGCAGCCTTGGACTAGCGGCAAAAACGAACACCGGGGAGCTGTTTTTT. This gives the protein CASSLGLAAKTNTGELFF.